This T cell receptor (beta chain) was documented in a study of OX40 agonist ivuxolimab in advanced cancers. Study in general: Patients were given ivuxolimab, an antibody that agonizes OX40 (CD134).

TCRdb's copy holds only in-frame clones and misses some; the assay was immunoSEQ multiplex PCR. This table holds 43,000 or so clones, about 88% found once. No patient had autoimmune disease or received systemic immunosuppression. Patients had blood sampled at baseline and again on cycle 4 day 1 and cycle 7 day 1. The germline V and J ends were trimmed by 1 base and 6 bases, with 9 bases remaining between them. Germline V gives CDR1 SGHTA, CDR2 FQGNSA. The CDR3 runs 13 residues. This TCR was recovered from an adult with an advanced solid tumor such as melanoma, head and neck, liver or kidney cancer. V is TRBV7-2 and J is TRBJ2-5; D not certain. The sample in question was CD4+ or CD8+ T cells sorted from blood, obtained in a trial of the OX40 agonist ivuxolimab. CDR3 bases: TGTGCCAGCAGCTTAGAGGGATCAAAGACCCAGTACTTC. This gives the protein CASSLEGSKTQYF. Based on the CDR3 plus reference TRBV7-2 and TRBJ2-5, the full variable domain is GAGVSQSPSNKVTEKGKDVELRCDPISGHTALYWYRQSLGQGLEFLIYFQGNSAPDKSGLPSDRFSAERTGGSVSTLTIQRTQQEDSAVYLCASSLEGSKTQYFGPGTRLLVL.